The entry below describes one TCR beta chain. This sample is drawn from a study of blood T cells in healthy people across ages. Together with a sample-barcoded 5' primer, a J-beta primer mix was included in a second PCR lasting roughly 7 to 11 cycles. TCRdb ran MiXCR on the 5' RACE reads and lists one entry per CDR3 protein. The sample lists 730,000 or so distinct CDR3 sequences, around 46% occurring once. Germline V gene data show CDR1 as SQVTM and CDR2 as ANQGSEA. The CDR3 length is 12 residues. Trimming removed 7 bases at V and 4 bases at J, with 13 bases between. The rearrangement uses TRBV29-1 and TRBJ1-2; D might be TRBD1 (6 bases). Sequenced: blood. The TCR comes from a woman in her sixties or seventies in good health. The CDR3 DNA reads TGCAGCGGCCGTGACAGGAGCTATGGCTACACCTTC. Its protein product is CSGRDRSYGYTF.